A single sample gave rise to the 21 T cell receptor beta chains below, sequenced in a study of T-cell reconstitution after alpha-beta-depleted transplantation in children. Unique molecular identifiers were incorporated when the TCRbeta library was constructed. MiXCR was run by TCRdb on the PCR reads, yielding one entry per CDR3 protein. The repertoire holds hundreds of thousands of distinct CDR3 sequences, with less than 15% as singletons. The sequences come from PBMCs, collected before TCRalphabeta/CD19-depleted stem cell transplant. The receptors were gathered from a girl aged 2-9 years with congenital amegakaryocytic thrombocytopenia, due to receive a stem cell transplant.

This chain joins TRBV20-1 and TRBJ2-1; 15 bases fit TRBD2. The V and J ends lost 5 bases and 2 bases, in that order; junction bases with no gene match: 10. The CDR3 totals 18 residues. Germline-derived CDR1 and CDR2 are DFQATT and SNEGSKA (reference sequence). CDR3 sequence (DNA): TGCAGTGCTTCGGGACTAGCGGGAGGACCCTTTACCTACAATGAGCAGTTCTTC. Its protein product is CSASGLAGGPFTYNEQFF.

This clonotype was seen at least ten times. V is TRBV6-1 and J is TRBJ1-5; D is perhaps TRBD1 (6 bases). V was pared by 4 bases and J by 4 bases, with 8 bases between. The germline gives CDR1 MNHNS, CDR2 SASEGT. This CDR3 has 13 residues. In DNA form, the CDR3 reads TGTGCCAGCAGTGGACAGGAGAATCAGCCCCAGCATTTT. Its protein is CASSGQENQPQHF.

The chain carries TRBV2 and TRBJ2-2; 11 bases are a match to TRBD2. The V and J ends lost 7 bases and 2 bases, in that order; junction bases with no gene match: 9. The CDR3 contains 17 residues. Germline assignment: CDR1 SNHLY and CDR2 FYNNEI. CDR3 bases: TGTGCCAGCAACCACCCGGGACTAGCGGATAACACCGGGGAGCTGTTTTTT. Encoded protein: CASNHPGLADNTGELFF.

The J gene is TRBJ2-1, the V gene TRBV28, with 10 bases identical to TRBD2. J gave up 2 bases and V 3 bases, and 4 bases lay outside the gene matches. Germline V gives CDR1 MDHEN, CDR2 SYDVKM. The CDR3 spans 16 residues. The CDR3 sequence: CASSFPSGGPYNEQFF. CDR3 DNA sequence: TGTGCCAGCAGTTTCCCTAGCGGGGGACCCTACAATGAGCAGTTCTTC.

This clonotype was observed many times. This rearrangement joins TRBV5-1 to TRBJ1-6, with D maybe TRBD1 (5 bases). From germline, CDR1 is SGHRS and CDR2 YFSETQ. CDR3 length: 13 amino acids. V lost 2 bases, J lost 12 bases, and 12 bases lay in between. Here the CDR3 DNA reads TGCGCCAGCAGCTTCTGGGGGGACGAACCCCTCCACTTT. Its protein is CASSFWGDEPLHF. The variable domain in full, with the rest retrieved from reference TRBV5-1 and TRBJ1-6, is KAGVTQTPRYLIKTRGQQVTLSCSPISGHRSVSWYQQTPGQGLQFLFEYFSETQRNKGNFPGRFSGRQFSNSRSEMNVSTLELGDSALYLCASSFWGDEPLHFGNGTRLTVT.

This clonotype was seen at least ten times. The chain has TRBV18 and TRBJ2-7; unclear D gene. This CDR3 is built from 14 residues. Germline assignment: CDR1 KGHSH and CDR2 LQKENI. V was trimmed by 3 bases and J by 2 bases, leaving 11 bases between them. Written as DNA, the CDR3 is TGTGCCAGCTCACCGATCGCGTCTCCCTACGAGCAGTACTTC. It translates to CASSPIASPYEQYF.

Note on this clonotype: With a much larger clone just one base away, this may be a read error. This chain links TRBV20-1 with TRBJ2-7; TRBD1 aligns across 11 bases. CDR1 and CDR2 from the germline V gene are DFQATT and SNEGSKA (reference sequence). This CDR3 is 17 amino acids long. The CDR3 DNA reads as TGCTGTGCTACTGACCCGGGAGTAGGACAGGGGGCAAACGAGCAGTACTTC. Translated, it gives CCATDPGVGQGANEQYF.

This clonotype was seen only a few times. V gene TRBV2 combines with J gene TRBJ2-3, with 10 positions matching TRBD2. V lost 10 bases, J lost 5 bases, and 9 bases stayed unmatched. Germline CDR1 reads SNHLY; CDR2 reads FYNNEI. The CDR3 is 14 amino acids. The CDR3 reads CAISGRAAQDTQYF. The CDR3 DNA is TGTGCCATCAGCGGGAGGGCCGCACAAGATACGCAGTATTTT. Based on the CDR3 plus reference TRBV2 and TRBJ2-3, the full variable domain is EPEVTQTPSHQVTQMGQEVILRCVPISNHLYFYWYRQILGQKVEFLVSFYNNEISEKSEIFDDQFSVERPDGSNFTLKIRSTKLEDSAMYFCAISGRAAQDTQYFGPGTRLTVL.

The table lists this clonotype with many counts. The chain carries TRBV4-1 and TRBJ1-2; the D gene is possibly TRBD1 (5 bases). V lost 0 bases to trimming and J lost 1 base, with 12 bases between them. This CDR3 region has 16 residues. Germline CDR1 reads MGHRA; CDR2 reads YSYEKL. CDR3 amino acids: CASSQDQNRINYGYTF. CDR3 nucleotide sequence: TGCGCCAGCAGCCAAGATCAAAACAGGATTAACTATGGCTACACCTTC.

This chain connects TRBV20-1 to TRBJ2-1; 11 positions match TRBD2. V shed 0 bases, J shed 3 bases, and the junction held 7 bases outside the gene matches. This CDR3 comprises 17 residues. Germline values: CDR1 DFQATT, CDR2 SNEGSKA (reference sequence). CDR3 coding DNA: TGCAGTGCTAGAGACGATAGCGGGAGGGCCGGCTACAATGAGCAGTTCTTC. It specifies CSARDDSGRAGYNEQFF.

This clonotype appeared a few times. The chain is built from TRBV20-1 and TRBJ2-1, with 10 nucleotides matching TRBD2. CDR1 is DFQATT and CDR2 is SNEGSKA in the germline V gene (reference sequence). V lost 6 bases and J lost 0; bases outside the gene matches: 11. CDR3 length: 17 amino acids. The CDR3 DNA follows: TGCAGTGCAATACGGACTAGCGGTTACCGCTCCTACAATGAGCAGTTCTTC. It yields the protein CSAIRTSGYRSYNEQFF.

This clonotype was seen at least ten times. This chain connects TRBV5-1 to TRBJ2-1, with 10 bases identical to TRBD2. Germline lookup yields CDR1 SGHRS and CDR2 YFSETQ. The CDR3 consists of 19 residues. After removal of 1 base from V and 0 bases from J, the junction contained 10 bases not matched to a gene. CDR3 nucleotide sequence: TGCGCCAGCAGCTTGTTTCGGACTAGCGGAAAGAGCTCCTACAATGAGCAGTTCTTC. Residues: CASSLFRTSGKSSYNEQFF.

This clonotype was detected ten times or more. The chain recombines TRBV18 with TRBJ2-7; 7 nucleotides line up with TRBD1. This CDR3 has 14 residues. V dropped 1 base and J dropped 3; count of bases not matched to a gene: 3. CDR1 is KGHSH and CDR2 is LQKENI in the germline V gene. The CDR3: CASSPRGQNYEQYF. The DNA of the CDR3 is TGTGCCAGCTCACCACGGGGACAGAACTACGAGCAGTACTTC.

This clonotype appeared many times. The chain uses TRBV20-1 and TRBJ2-1; no definite D call. The V gene lost 2 bases and the J gene lost 1 base, with 0 bases spanning the gap. The CDR3 contains 11 residues. CDR1 and CDR2 from the germline V gene are DFQATT and SNEGSKA (reference sequence). CDR3 region: CSARSYNEQFF. DNA of the CDR3: TGCAGTGCTAGATCCTACAATGAGCAGTTCTTC.

Comment on this clonotype: One end of the junction does not line up with germline, which may come from a read error. V gene TRBV12-3 or TRBV12-4 combines with J gene TRBJ1-2; D may be TRBD1 (5 bases). The CDR3 sequence is 16 residues long. CDR3 DNA sequence: TGTGCCAGCAGTTTCCCTGGGGTCATTAGGGACTATGGCGACACCTTC. Translated, it gives CASSFPGVIRDYGDTF.

The chain has TRBV6-1 and TRBJ2-1; D remains unclear. Germline values: CDR1 MNHNS, CDR2 SASEGT. V was trimmed by 2 bases and J by 3 bases, leaving 14 bases between them. The CDR3 spans 16 residues. The CDR3 is CASSERLGSNYNEQFF. The CDR3 nucleotides read TGTGCCAGCAGTGAAAGGCTAGGATCTAACTACAATGAGCAGTTCTTC.

Worth noting for this clonotype: This may stem from a read error, because a much larger clone lies one nucleotide away. This chain links TRBV20-1 with TRBJ2-1; tentatively, D is TRBD2 (6 bases). The CDR3 runs 15 residues. CDR1 and CDR2 from the germline V gene are DFQATT and SNEGSKA (reference sequence). CDR3 coding DNA: TGCAGTGCTAGGTCGGAGGGCCTGTCCTACAATCAGCAGTTCTTC. Translated, it gives CSARSEGLSYNQQFF.

This clonotype was seen a few times. V usage is TRBV5-1 and J usage is TRBJ2-3, with TRBD2 matching 8 bases. The germline CDR1 and CDR2 sequences are SGHRS and YFSETQ. This CDR3 has 14 amino acids. Unmatched junction bases numbered 6, after V lost 4 bases and J lost 5 bases. The CDR3 loop reads CASSTGLAGDTQYF. As DNA, the CDR3 is TGCGCCAGCAGCACCGGCCTAGCGGGAGATACGCAGTATTTT.

The chain employs TRBV20-1 and TRBJ1-4; 7 nucleotides agree with TRBD1. Unmatched junction bases numbered 12, after V lost 4 bases and J lost 4 bases. CDR1 is DFQATT, CDR2 SNEGSKA, per germline (reference sequence). The CDR3 spans 16 residues. The CDR3 is CSAIGVGTELNEKLFF. CDR3 nucleotide sequence: TGCAGTGCTATCGGTGTGGGGACAGAGCTTAATGAAAAACTGTTTTTT.

This clonotype showed up just a few times. This chain links TRBV5-1 with TRBJ1-3; no clear D gene. CDR3 size: 11 residues. The germline V gene encodes CDR1 SGHRS and CDR2 YFSETQ. The germline V and J ends were trimmed by 7 bases and 8 bases, with 10 bases remaining between them. The DNA of the CDR3 is TGCGCCAGCCCGCCGGGCGACACCATATATTTT. It codes for CASPPGDTIYF.

This chain links TRBV27 with TRBJ2-1; perhaps D is TRBD1 or TRBD2 (5 bases each). The ends were cut back, 5 bases at V and 16 bases at J, with 24 bases in the middle. CDR1 MNHEY and CDR2 SMNVEV come from the germline V gene (reference sequence). The CDR3 is 14 residues long. In nucleotides, the CDR3 is TGTGCCAGCAGTCCGACAGTAAGCGGACCCGGTAGTTTCTTC. Protein: CASSPTVSGPGSFF.